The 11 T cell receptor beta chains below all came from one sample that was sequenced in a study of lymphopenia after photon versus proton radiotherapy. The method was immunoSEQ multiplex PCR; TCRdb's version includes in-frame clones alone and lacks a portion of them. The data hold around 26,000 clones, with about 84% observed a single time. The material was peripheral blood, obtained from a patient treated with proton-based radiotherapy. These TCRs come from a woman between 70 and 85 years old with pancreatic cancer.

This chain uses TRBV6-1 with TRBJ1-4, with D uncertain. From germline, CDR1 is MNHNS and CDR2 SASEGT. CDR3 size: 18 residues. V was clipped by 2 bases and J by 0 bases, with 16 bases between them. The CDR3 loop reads CASSEPPRPSATNEKLFF. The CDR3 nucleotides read TGTGCCAGCAGTGAACCACCCAGGCCCTCTGCAACTAATGAAAAACTGTTTTTT.

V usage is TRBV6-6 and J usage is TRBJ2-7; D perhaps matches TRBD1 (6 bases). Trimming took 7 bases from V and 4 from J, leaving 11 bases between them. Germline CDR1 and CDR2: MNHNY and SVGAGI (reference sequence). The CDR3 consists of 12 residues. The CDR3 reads CASTRTGYEQYF. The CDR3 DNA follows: TGTGCCAGCACCCGAACAGGGTACGAGCAGTACTTC.

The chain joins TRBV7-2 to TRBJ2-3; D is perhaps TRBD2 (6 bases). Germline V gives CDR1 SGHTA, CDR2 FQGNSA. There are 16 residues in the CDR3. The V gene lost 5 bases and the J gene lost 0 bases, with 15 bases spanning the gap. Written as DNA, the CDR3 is TGTGCCAGCAGCCTCTTCGCCGGGACTAGCACAGATACGCAGTATTTT. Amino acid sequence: CASSLFAGTSTDTQYF.

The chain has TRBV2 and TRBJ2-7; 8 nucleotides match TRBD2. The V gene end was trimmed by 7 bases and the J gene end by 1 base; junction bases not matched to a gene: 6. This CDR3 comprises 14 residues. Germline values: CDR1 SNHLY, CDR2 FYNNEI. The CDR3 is CASKERERSYEQYF. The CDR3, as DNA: TGTGCCAGCAAAGAGCGGGAGAGATCCTACGAGCAGTACTTC.

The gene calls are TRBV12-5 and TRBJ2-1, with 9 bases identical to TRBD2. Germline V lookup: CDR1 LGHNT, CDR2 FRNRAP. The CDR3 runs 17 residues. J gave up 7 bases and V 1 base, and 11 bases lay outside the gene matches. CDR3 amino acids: CASGLGGNSGRRNEQFF. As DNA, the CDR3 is TGTGCTAGTGGTTTGGGAGGTAATAGCGGGAGAAGGAATGAGCAGTTCTTC.

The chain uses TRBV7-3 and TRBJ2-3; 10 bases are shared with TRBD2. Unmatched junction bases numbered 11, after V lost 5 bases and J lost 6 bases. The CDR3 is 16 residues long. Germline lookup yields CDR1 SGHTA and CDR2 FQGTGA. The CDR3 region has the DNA TGTGCCAGCAGCGCATTAACTAGCGGGACCCCGGATACGCAGTATTTT. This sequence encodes CASSALTSGTPDTQYF.

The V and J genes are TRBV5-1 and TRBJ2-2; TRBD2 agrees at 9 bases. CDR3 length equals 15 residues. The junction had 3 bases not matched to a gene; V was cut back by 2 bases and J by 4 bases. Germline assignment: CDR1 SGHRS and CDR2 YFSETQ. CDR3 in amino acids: CASSFLTSGTGELFF. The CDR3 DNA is TGCGCCAGCAGCTTCCTGACTAGCGGCACCGGGGAGCTGTTTTTT.

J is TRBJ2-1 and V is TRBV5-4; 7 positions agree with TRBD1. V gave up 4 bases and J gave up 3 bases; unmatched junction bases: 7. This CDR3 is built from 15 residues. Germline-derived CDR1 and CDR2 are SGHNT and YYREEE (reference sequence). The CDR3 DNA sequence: TGTGCCAGCAGCCCCGGGACAGCAATCTACAATGAGCAGTTCTTC. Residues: CASSPGTAIYNEQFF.

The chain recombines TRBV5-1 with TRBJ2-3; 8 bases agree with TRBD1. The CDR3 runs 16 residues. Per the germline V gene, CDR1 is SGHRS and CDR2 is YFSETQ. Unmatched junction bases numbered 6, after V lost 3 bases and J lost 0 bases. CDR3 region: CASSWGDRSSTDTQYF. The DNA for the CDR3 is TGCGCCAGCAGCTGGGGGGACAGGTCTAGCACAGATACGCAGTATTTT.

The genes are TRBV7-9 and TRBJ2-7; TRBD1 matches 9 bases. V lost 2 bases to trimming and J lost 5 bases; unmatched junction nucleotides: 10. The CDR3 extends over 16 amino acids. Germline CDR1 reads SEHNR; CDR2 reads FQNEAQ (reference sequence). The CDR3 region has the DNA TGTGCCAGCAGCTTAACAGGGGCCGGGACAGGGAACGAGCAGTACTTC. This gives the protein CASSLTGAGTGNEQYF.

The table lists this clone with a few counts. The CDR3 sequence: CASSNPGGHRHKFF. In DNA form, the CDR3 reads TGTGCCAGTAGTAATCCGGGGGGCCACCGTCACAAGTTCTTC. The chain combines TRBV19 with TRBJ2-1, with D possibly TRBD2 on 7 matching bases. V dropped 4 bases and J dropped 14 bases, with 21 bases sitting between them. Per the germline V gene, CDR1 is LNHDA and CDR2 is SQIVND (reference sequence). The CDR3 consists of 14 residues.